A single sample is the source of the 3 T cell receptor beta chains below, sequenced in a study of vaccination effects on CD4 cells after COVID-19. These receptors have no identified antigens. Viral peptide pools were used in the ViraFEST assay to expand antigen-specific CD4+ T cells, and sequencing came afterward. Subsequent to 10 days of culture, CD4+ T cells were isolated. Each participant received a vaccine that was either BNT162b2 or mRNA-1273, given as two doses. TCRdb's copy holds only in-frame clones and misses some; the assay was immunoSEQ multiplex PCR. The data hold some 30,000 clones, with roughly 85% observed a single time. The specimen was CD4+ T cells from PBMCs cultured with HCoV-NL63 spike peptides, collected after COVID-19 vaccination. These receptors were collected from a human donor who received a COVID-19 vaccine. Some clones in this sample may be carry-over from other donors' samples.

This chain connects TRBV7-2 to TRBJ1-6; D unresolved. V shed 1 base and J shed 6 bases, with 13 bases lying between them. The CDR3 has 16 residues. Looked up from germline, CDR1 is SGHTA and CDR2 is FQGNSA. The CDR3 DNA reads TGTGCCAGCAGCTTAGAGGTGGGCAGGCCTAATTCACCCCTCCACTTT. It translates to CASSLEVGRPNSPLHF.

The chain recombines TRBV18 with TRBJ2-6, with 9 nucleotides matching TRBD1. CDR1 is KGHSH and CDR2 is LQKENI in the germline V gene. Trimming took 5 bases from V and 0 from J; bases not matched to a gene: 5. This CDR3 has 17 amino acids. CDR3 region: CASSERTGVSGANVLTF. The DNA of the CDR3 is TGTGCCAGCTCAGAGCGGACAGGGGTCTCTGGGGCCAACGTCCTGACTTTC. The full variable domain, rest sourced from reference TRBV18 and TRBJ2-6, is NAGVMQNPRHLVRRRGQEARLRCSPMKGHSHVYWYRQLPEEGLKFMVYLQKENIIDESGMPKERFSAEFPKEGPSILRIQQVVRGDSAAYFCASSERTGVSGANVLTFGAGSRLTVL.

The rearrangement uses TRBV19 and TRBJ2-5; 8 positions match TRBD2. Germline CDR1 LNHDA, CDR2 SQIVND (reference sequence). The CDR3 covers 15 residues. Trimming cost V 6 bases and J 5 bases; bases outside gene matches: 11. As DNA, the CDR3 is TGTGCCAGTAGCTCAAATCGGGGGGGGACGGAGACCCAGTACTTC. Its protein product is CASSSNRGGTETQYF.